This T cell receptor (beta chain) was retrieved from a study of metastatic and nonmetastatic thyroid tumors. Study-wide context: The comparison covered peripheral blood and tumor or nodule tissue in malignant and benign thyroid patients.

CDR1 and CDR2 (germline): KGHDR, SFDVKD. Deletions cut 7 bases from V and 5 bases from J, with 19 bases between. The CDR3 runs 15 residues. This clone appeared many times. Thyroid surgery took place with no prior treatment in any patient. Authors' analysis steps: Construction of a distant-metastasis classifier for papillary thyroid cancer relied on CDR3 differences across clinicopathological groups. MiXCR reprocessed the PCR reads for TCRdb. V and J calls and clone size were set by TCRdb, not the authors. The table lists more than 85,000 clones, 8.6% of them singletons. The chain links TRBV24-1 to TRBJ2-5, with D maybe TRBD1 (6 bases). The receptor's source is a female donor with papillary thyroid cancer or a benign thyroid nodule (not recorded which). Some clones in this sample may be carry-over from other donors' samples. Sequencing input: blood. The chain's CDR3 is CATSRRDRLLETQYF. The CDR3 nucleotides read TGTGCCACCAGCAGGCGAGACAGGTTATTGGAGACCCAGTACTTC.